The 10 T cell receptor beta chains listed next were all sequenced from one sample in a study of breast tumors, draining lymph nodes, adjacent tissues. The lymph nodes were axillary draining lymph nodes from breast cancer patients. TCRdb passed the multiplex PCR reads through MiXCR, listing each CDR3 protein once. The sample lists 170,000 or so distinct CDR3 sequences; roughly 30% were seen once. The sequenced sample was axillary lymph node tissue. The origin of the receptors is a female donor with breast cancer. Some clones in this sample may be carry-over from other donors' samples.

This clonotype was detected ten times or more. The V gene is TRBV19, the J gene TRBJ1-2, with D uncertain. The CDR3 extends over 16 amino acids. Germline V gives CDR1 LNHDA, CDR2 SQIVND (reference sequence). The V end was cut by 3 bases, the J end by 4 bases, with 18 bases between. The DNA of the CDR3 is TGTGCCAGTAGTATGAATCTCCTGAGCGGGCTCTATGGCTACACCTTC. Translating it yields CASSMNLLSGLYGYTF. Full variable domain (missing parts from reference TRBV19 and TRBJ1-2): DGGITQSPKYLFRKEGQNVTLSCEQNLNHDAMYWYRQDPGQGLRLIYYSQIVNDFQKGDIAEGYSVSREKKESFPLTVTSAQKNPTAFYLCASSMNLLSGLYGYTFGSGTRLTVV.

This clonotype occurred many times. The rearrangement uses TRBV7-8 and TRBJ1-3, with 7 bases matching TRBD1. The germline gives CDR1 SGHVS, CDR2 FQNEAQ. The V and J ends lost 5 bases and 5 bases, in that order; junction bases with no gene match: 6. CDR3 length: 14 residues. CDR3 residues: CASSPDRTRNTIYF. CDR3 coding DNA: TGTGCCAGCAGCCCGGACAGGACTCGAAACACCATATATTTT.

The rearrangement joins TRBV6-1 to TRBJ2-1; D ambiguous. CDR1 is MNHNS, CDR2 SASEGT, per germline. The CDR3 sequence is 15 residues long. Deletions cut 3 bases from V and 10 bases from J, with 19 bases between. CDR3 DNA: TGTGCCAGCAGTGACTCGGAGCCCCTGCGGCTAGAGCAGTTCTTC. Translating gives CASSDSEPLRLEQFF.

This clonotype was observed many times. V is TRBV7-2 and J is TRBJ2-5; 11 bases line up with TRBD1. Trimming at V came to 5 bases and at J to 11 bases, leaving 10 bases not matched to a gene. Germline loops: CDR1 SGHTA, CDR2 FQGNSA. The length of the CDR3 is 14 residues. CDR3 sequence reads: CASSRTPGQGVQYF. In DNA, the CDR3 is TGTGCCAGCAGCCGCACACCGGGACAGGGGGTACAGTACTTC.

This clonotype was detected many times. The chain is built from TRBV12-3 or TRBV12-4 and TRBJ2-7, with 9 positions matching TRBD1. The length of the CDR3 is 15 residues. After removal of 4 bases from V and 2 bases from J, the junction contained 6 bases not matched to a gene. The CDR3 region is CASSSGQGKPYEQYF. The CDR3 DNA follows: TGTGCCAGCAGTTCGGGACAGGGTAAGCCCTACGAGCAGTACTTC.

The sample holds a few counts of this clonotype. This sequence joins TRBV5-4 and TRBJ2-5; D might be TRBD2 (5 bases). The CDR3 sequence is 13 residues long. From germline, CDR1 is SGHNT and CDR2 YYREEE (reference sequence). V shed 1 base and J shed 5 bases, with 9 bases lying between them. The CDR3: CASSLTSRETQYF. DNA of the CDR3: TGTGCCAGCAGCTTGACTAGTAGGGAGACCCAGTACTTC. Full variable domain (outside the CDR3, taken from reference TRBV5-4 and TRBJ2-5): ETGVTQSPTHLIKTRGQQVTLRCSSQSGHNTVSWYQQALGQGPQFIFQYYREEENGRGNFPPRFSGLQFPNYSSELNVNALELDDSALYLCASSLTSRETQYFGPGTRLLVL.

This clonotype was counted at least ten times. This chain uses TRBV19 with TRBJ2-5; D is perhaps TRBD1 or TRBD2 (6 bases each). With 7 bases removed from V and 5 bases from J, the gap between germline ends came to 17 bases. In germline, CDR1 is LNHDA, CDR2 SQIVND (reference sequence). This CDR3 has 14 residues. CDR3 amino acids: CASTWDKGGETQYF. Here the CDR3 DNA reads TGTGCCAGTACCTGGGACAAAGGAGGGGAGACCCAGTACTTC.

This clonotype was seen at least ten times. J is TRBJ2-7 and V is TRBV4-1, with unresolved D. Trimming pared 0 bases from V and 1 base from J, leaving 10 bases between. The germline V gene has CDR1 MGHRA and CDR2 YSYEKL. The CDR3 runs 15 residues. Written as DNA, the CDR3 is TGCGCCAGCAGCCAAGACCGAAGGCGGTCCTACGAGCAGTACTTC. Translation: CASSQDRRRSYEQYF.

This clonotype has just one count. The rearrangement uses TRBV24-1 and TRBJ2-2, with D possibly matching TRBD1 (5 bases). V dropped 8 bases and J dropped 4 bases, with 13 bases sitting between them. Germline-derived CDR1 and CDR2 are KGHDR and SFDVKD. The CDR3 spans 14 residues. For the CDR3, the DNA is TGTGCCACCAAACCTCAGGGCGGCACCGGGGAGCTGTTTTTT. Residues: CATKPQGGTGELFF.

V is TRBV3-1 and J is TRBJ1-2; no reliable D call. The CDR3 totals 16 residues. Germline lookup yields CDR1 LGHDT and CDR2 YNNKEL (reference sequence). Between the trimmed V and J ends, which lost 2 bases and 6 bases, there was a span of 19 bases. The CDR3 region is CASSQNPGDVLHGYTF. The CDR3 DNA is TGTGCCAGCAGCCAAAACCCCGGCGACGTACTCCATGGCTACACCTTC.